Below, 4 T cell receptor beta chains from the same sample are listed, as sequenced in a study of preoperative IRX-2 immunotherapy in early breast cancer. Treatment described: preoperative locoregional IRX-2 cytokine immunotherapy. The table came from immunoSEQ multiplex PCR; TCRdb's copy has only in-frame clones and leaves some out. The profile covers tens of thousands of clones, with roughly four fifths appearing a single time and about 1.5% taken by the ten largest. The specimen comprised lymph node tissue, sampled after IRX-2 immunotherapy. Receptors originate from a human donor with breast cancer.

The chain is built from TRBV28 and TRBJ2-7, with D perhaps TRBD2 (6 bases). The germline V gene has CDR1 MDHEN and CDR2 SYDVKM. The length of the CDR3 is 13 residues. V was cut by 3 bases and J by 3 bases, with 9 bases left in between. The DNA of the CDR3 is TGTGCCAGCAGTTTCGGGGGTAACTACGAGCAGTACTTC. Amino acid sequence: CASSFGGNYEQYF.

This chain joins TRBV11-3 and TRBJ2-1; 12 bases map to TRBD2. Germline loops: CDR1 SGHNT, CDR2 YENEEA. This CDR3 is built from 15 residues. V shed 3 bases and J 10 bases; nucleotides not matched to a gene: 7. CDR3 sequence reads: CASSLTLAGGREQFF. In DNA, the CDR3 is TGTGCCAGCAGCTTGACCCTAGCGGGGGGGCGGGAGCAGTTCTTC.

This clone was observed once. DNA for the CDR3: TGTGCCAGCAGCCTACAGGGGAGAGATACGCAGTATTTT. This translates into CASSLQGRDTQYF. The chain links TRBV7-1 to TRBJ2-3; 7 nucleotides agree with TRBD1. TRBV7-1 is an open reading frame whose function is uncertain. The CDR3 runs 13 residues. V was clipped by 5 bases and J by 5 bases; unmatched bases: 4.

The gene calls are TRBV6-8 and TRBJ2-7; D is unresolved. The CDR3 contains 14 residues. Germline CDR1 is MNHGY and CDR2 is SAAAGT. V lost 7 bases and J lost 2, with 15 bases in between. The CDR3 is CASTTHHFPYEQYF. CDR3 bases: TGTGCCAGCACCACACACCATTTTCCCTACGAGCAGTACTTC.